Below, one T cell receptor beta chain is given with its context. Its target is unknown. The record originates from a study of cytomegalovirus exposure and HLA in healthy donors. About the study: Clustering assigned 81% of the roughly 430 genotyped donors to the Caucasian-associated ancestry cluster. Study-wide results and limits: The majority of TCR sequences were rare, yet some public TCRs appeared in many donors.

The study ran its PCR with 60 Vbeta and 13 Jbeta primers. TCRdb's copy holds only in-frame clones and misses some; the assay was immunoSEQ multiplex PCR. The repertoire holds 150,000 or so clones, with more than 70% as singletons. CDR1 is SNHLY, CDR2 FYNNEI, per germline. This CDR3 region has 15 residues. With V trimmed by 10 bases and J by 6 bases, 16 bases remained unmatched. The sequence was obtained from a woman in her 40s in good health and CMV-seropositive. The sequencing sample was made of PBMCs. V and J are TRBV2 and TRBJ2-7, with 9 bases identical to TRBD2. CDR3 nucleotides: TGTGCCATCTCCCTAGGGGGGACTAGCCAGGCCGAGCAGTACTTC. Its translation is CAISLGGTSQAEQYF. The variable domain in full, with the rest retrieved from reference TRBV2 and TRBJ2-7, is EPEVTQTPSHQVTQMGQEVILRCVPISNHLYFYWYRQILGQKVEFLVSFYNNEISEKSEIFDDQFSVERPDGSNFTLKIRSTKLEDSAMYFCAISLGGTSQAEQYFGPGTRLTVT.